Shown below are 21 T cell receptor beta chains from a single sample sequenced in a study of shared clonotypes between healthy human individuals. Generated by immunoSEQ multiplex PCR, the TCRdb table keeps only in-frame clones and is missing some. The sample comprises about 1,900,000 clones, approximately 95% of which are singletons, and under 1.5% rests with the top ten. CD45RO-negative, CCR7-selected cells formed the naive CD8 fraction, which excluded terminally differentiated effector memory CD45RA+ cells. The sequencing sample was made of naive CD8+ T cells sorted from blood. The receptors were sampled from a man aged 18 to 35 in good health.

This chain uses TRBV12-5 with TRBJ2-5; maybe TRBD1 (5 bases). V was cut by 4 bases and J by 1 base, with 10 bases left in between. Germline lookup yields CDR1 LGHNT and CDR2 FRNRAP. The length of the CDR3 is 14 residues. The CDR3 here is CASGSFDSQETQYF. DNA of the CDR3: TGTGCTAGTGGTTCCTTCGACAGCCAAGAGACCCAGTACTTC.

The rearrangement joins TRBV6-5 to TRBJ2-1, with D possibly matching TRBD2 (5 bases). The CDR3 runs to 15 residues. Germline loops: CDR1 MNHEY, CDR2 SVGAGI. Trimming stripped 0 bases from V and 6 bases from J, with 12 bases between. The CDR3 protein is CASSYSGENLNEQFF. Here the CDR3 DNA reads TGTGCCAGCAGTTACTCCGGGGAAAACCTCAATGAGCAGTTCTTC.

CDR3 sequence (DNA): TGTGCCAGTAGTGCATCCTTGAGCTCCTATAATTCACCCCTCCACTTT. It is translated as CASSASLSSYNSPLHF. The chain joins TRBV19 to TRBJ1-6; D gene ambiguous. V was cut by 5 bases and J by 0 bases, with 11 bases left in between. Germline CDR1 reads LNHDA; CDR2 reads SQIVND (reference sequence). The CDR3 runs to 16 residues.

The chain employs TRBV4-1 and TRBJ2-2; 9 nucleotides agree with TRBD2. Germline CDR1 reads MGHRA; CDR2 reads YSYEKL. V dropped 2 bases and J dropped 4; count of bases not matched to a gene: 2. This CDR3 has 15 residues. CDR3 in DNA: TGCGCCAGCAGCCAACAACTAGCGGGCACCGGGGAGCTGTTTTTT. Its translation is CASSQQLAGTGELFF.

The gene calls are TRBV4-1 and TRBJ2-2, with D possibly being TRBD2 (7 bases). V was shortened by 4 bases and J by 5 bases, with 17 bases between the two germline ends. The CDR3 consists of 16 residues. Germline CDR1 is MGHRA and CDR2 is YSYEKL. DNA of the CDR3: TGCGCCAGCAGCCCCCAGGGAGGGGGGTTGACCGGGGAGCTGTTTTTT. Translation gives CASSPQGGGLTGELFF.

V and J are TRBV11-2 and TRBJ2-6; no clear D. Trimming left V 1 base short and J 1 base short, with 11 bases between. The CDR3 runs 17 residues. CDR1 is SGHAT, CDR2 FQNNGV, per germline. CDR3 DNA sequence: TGTGCCAGCAGCTTAGGCTCGTTTCCTTCTGGGGCCAACGTCCTGACTTTC. Its translation is CASSLGSFPSGANVLTF.

Only a few counts were recorded for this clone. The rearrangement links TRBV28 to TRBJ1-1; no firm D call. V was trimmed by 2 bases and J by 4 bases, leaving 11 bases between them. This CDR3 comprises 14 residues. Germline V lookup: CDR1 MDHEN, CDR2 SYDVKM. The DNA of the CDR3 is TGTGCCAGCAGTTTAAGCCAGGAAGGCACTGAAGCTTTCTTT. This sequence encodes CASSLSQEGTEAFF.

On this clone itself: Other DNA sequences in the same sample also yield this CDR3. The chain recombines TRBV4-1 with TRBJ1-5, with unresolved D. Trimming stripped 0 bases from V and 1 base from J, with 4 bases between. Germline CDR1 is MGHRA and CDR2 is YSYEKL. The CDR3 runs to 14 residues. CDR3 sequence reads: CASSQDSSNQPQHF. The CDR3 region has the DNA TGCGCCAGCAGCCAAGATTCGAGCAATCAGCCCCAGCATTTT.

CDR3 protein: CASSQTGIGELFF. Here the CDR3 DNA reads TGTGCCAGCAGCCAAACAGGGATCGGGGAGCTGTTTTTT. The rearrangement joins TRBV6-5 to TRBJ2-2; D perhaps matches TRBD1 (6 bases). Germline CDR1 is MNHEY and CDR2 is SVGAGI. This CDR3 contains 13 residues. V lost 6 bases and J 7 bases, leaving 12 bases between the germline ends.

V usage is TRBV4-1 and J usage is TRBJ2-7; D is unclear. V was clipped by 2 bases and J by 2 bases, with 10 bases between them. CDR1 and CDR2 from the germline V gene are MGHRA and YSYEKL. The CDR3 is 14 amino acids. This chain's CDR3 is CASSQINRTYEQYF. The CDR3 region has the DNA TGCGCCAGCAGCCAAATTAACAGAACCTACGAGCAGTACTTC.

This chain connects TRBV14 to TRBJ2-1; TRBD2 matches at 8 bases. Germline V gene lookup returns CDR1 SGHDN and CDR2 FVKESK. Losses at the gene ends were 3 bases for V and 4 bases for J; bases not matched to a gene: 5. CDR3 length: 15 amino acids. The CDR3 spells CASSHREGGYNEQFF. The CDR3 nucleotides are TGTGCCAGCAGCCATCGGGAGGGAGGATACAATGAGCAGTTCTTC.

This chain connects TRBV28 to TRBJ1-2; 7 nucleotides line up with TRBD1. V shed 6 bases and J 0 bases; nucleotides not matched to a gene: 7. The CDR3 covers 15 residues. Per the germline V gene, CDR1 is MDHEN and CDR2 is SYDVKM. The CDR3 DNA reads as TGTGCCAGCAGCGAGCAGGGGGACTCTAACTATGGCTACACCTTC. It yields the protein CASSEQGDSNYGYTF.

In this sample, this clone turned up once. The chain combines TRBV5-1 with TRBJ1-1, with TRBD1 identical over 8 bases. The germline V gene has CDR1 SGHRS and CDR2 YFSETQ. The V gene end was trimmed by 1 base and the J gene end by 0 bases; junction bases not matched to a gene: 11. This CDR3 has 18 residues. Here the CDR3 reads CASSLYSLGQGLNTEAFF. For the CDR3, the DNA is TGCGCCAGCAGCTTGTATAGTTTAGGACAGGGCTTGAACACTGAAGCTTTCTTT.

The chain employs TRBV27 and TRBJ2-7; D may be TRBD1 or TRBD2 (5 bases each). Trimming cost V 5 bases and J 0 bases, with 11 bases left between them. CDR3 length: 14 residues. CDR1 MNHEY and CDR2 SMNVEV come from the germline V gene (reference sequence). DNA for the CDR3: TGTGCCAGCAGTACGGGACCGAACTCCTACGAGCAGTACTTC. Its translation: CASSTGPNSYEQYF.

This clone was seen more than once but under ten times. The chain is built from TRBV19 and TRBJ1-2, with unresolved D. Trimming took 4 bases from V and 6 from J, leaving 6 bases between them. This CDR3 has 11 amino acids. The germline V gene encodes CDR1 LNHDA and CDR2 SQIVND (reference sequence). This CDR3 is CASSTGNGYTF. The CDR3 coding sequence is TGTGCCAGTAGTACCGGAAATGGCTACACCTTC.

In DNA form, the CDR3 reads TGCGCCAGCAGCCAAGCCCCACAACTAGCGGGCTACACCTACGAGCAGTACTTC. Its translation: CASSQAPQLAGYTYEQYF. This sequence joins TRBV4-1 and TRBJ2-7, with 9 nucleotides matching TRBD2. The CDR3 covers 18 residues. The junction had 12 bases not matched to a gene; V was cut back by 1 base and J by 2 bases. The germline V gene has CDR1 MGHRA and CDR2 YSYEKL.

The rearrangement links TRBV6-6 to TRBJ2-3, with D perhaps given as TRBD1 or TRBD2 (5 bases each). The CDR3 totals 15 residues. Trimming shortened V by 6 bases and J by 2 bases, and 15 bases separated the two germline ends. From germline, CDR1 is MNHNY and CDR2 SVGAGI (reference sequence). CDR3 residues: CASSHSVGTTDTQYF. In DNA form, the CDR3 reads TGTGCCAGCAGCCATAGTGTGGGGACCACAGATACGCAGTATTTT.

The chain combines TRBV5-1 with TRBJ2-5, with 7 bases fitting TRBD1. The CDR3 consists of 16 residues. J lost 5 bases, V lost 0 bases, and 10 bases had no gene match. Germline V gene lookup returns CDR1 SGHRS and CDR2 YFSETQ. The CDR3, as DNA: TGCGCCAGCAGCTTGGGACAGGGATCCATTTGGGAGACCCAGTACTTC. It is translated as CASSLGQGSIWETQYF.

The chain recombines TRBV6-1 with TRBJ2-1; no definite D call. The V gene lost 5 bases and the J gene lost 8 bases, with 19 bases spanning the gap. The CDR3 has 15 amino acids. Per the germline V gene, CDR1 is MNHNS and CDR2 is SASEGT. As DNA, the CDR3 is TGTGCCAGCAGTCAAGACGGACGGGTTTGGGATGAGCAGTTCTTC. This sequence encodes CASSQDGRVWDEQFF.

This sequence joins TRBV28 and TRBJ2-7, with 11 bases that match TRBD2. The CDR3 runs to 17 residues. CDR1 is MDHEN and CDR2 is SYDVKM in the germline V gene. V lost 4 bases, J lost 3 bases, and 11 bases stayed unmatched. In DNA form, the CDR3 reads TGTGCCAGCAGTTCGCCAGAACTAGCGGGGGCCGACTACGAGCAGTACTTC. Translating it yields CASSSPELAGADYEQYF.

The chain uses TRBV28 and TRBJ1-3; 8 bases are shared with TRBD1. J lost 4 bases, V lost 6 bases, and 5 bases had no gene match. CDR3 length: 14 amino acids. Germline V lookup: CDR1 MDHEN, CDR2 SYDVKM. The CDR3 region has the DNA TGTGCCAGCAGCGACAGGGGCGGAGGAAACACCATATATTTT. The encoded protein is CASSDRGGGNTIYF.